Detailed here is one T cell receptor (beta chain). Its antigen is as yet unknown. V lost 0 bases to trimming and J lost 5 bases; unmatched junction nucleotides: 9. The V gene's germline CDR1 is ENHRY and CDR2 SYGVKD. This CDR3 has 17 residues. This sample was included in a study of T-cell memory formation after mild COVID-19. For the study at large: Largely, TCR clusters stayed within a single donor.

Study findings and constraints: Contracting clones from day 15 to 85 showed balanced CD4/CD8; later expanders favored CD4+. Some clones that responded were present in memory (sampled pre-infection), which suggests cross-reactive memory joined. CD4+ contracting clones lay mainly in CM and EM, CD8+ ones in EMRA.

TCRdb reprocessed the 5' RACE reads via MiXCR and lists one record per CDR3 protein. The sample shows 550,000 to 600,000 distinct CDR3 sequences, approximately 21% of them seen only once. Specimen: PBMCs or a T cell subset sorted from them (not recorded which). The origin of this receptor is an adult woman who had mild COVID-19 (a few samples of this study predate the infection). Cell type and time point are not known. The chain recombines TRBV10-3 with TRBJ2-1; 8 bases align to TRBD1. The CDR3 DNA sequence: TGTGCCATCAGTGAGTCAGGCCCTGGGACAGGACACAATGAGCAGTTCTTC. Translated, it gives CAISESGPGTGHNEQFF.